The 6 T cell receptor beta chains in this list originate from one sample, sequenced in a study of T cells in localized non-small cell lung cancer. Measured with immunoSEQ multiplex PCR; TCRdb has only the in-frame clones, and not every one. The table includes fewer than 25,000 clones, approximately 91% detected once. The starting material was peripheral blood, obtained before any cancer treatment. These receptors all come from a male donor at least 60 years old with stage I lung adenocarcinoma.

This chain links TRBV21-1 with TRBJ2-5; the D call TRBD2 from the table was never checked on the DNA. TRBV21-1 counts as a pseudogene. The CDR3 sequence is 17 residues long. Written as DNA, the CDR3 is TGTGCCAGCAGCAAAGCGCGGGGTAGCACAGCTCAAGAGACCCAGTACTTC. Amino acid sequence: CASSKARGSTAQETQYF.

The chain combines TRBV30 with TRBJ1-1; D unclear. V lost 7 bases to trimming and J lost 10 bases, with 13 bases between them. Germline CDR1 reads GTSNPN; CDR2 reads SVGIG (reference sequence). This CDR3 region has 10 residues. The CDR3 sequence is CAYSSVAAFF. In nucleotides, the CDR3 is TGTGCCTATTCCAGCGTTGCAGCTTTCTTT.

This clone was recorded only once. The chain uses TRBV5-6 and TRBJ1-1; the D gene is possibly TRBD1 (5 bases). The CDR3 contains 14 residues. Trimming pared 0 bases from V and 5 bases from J, leaving 11 bases between. CDR1 is SGHDT, CDR2 YYEEEE, per germline. The CDR3 is CASSLVGERTEAFF. DNA for the CDR3: TGTGCCAGCAGCTTGGTGGGGGAACGGACTGAAGCTTTCTTT.

This sequence joins TRBV5-1 and TRBJ2-5; D possibly corresponds to TRBD2 (6 bases). CDR3 size: 15 residues. V gave up 0 bases and J gave up 0 bases, with 9 bases separating them. Germline V gene lookup returns CDR1 SGHRS and CDR2 YFSETQ. CDR3 protein: CASSLGVADQETQYF. In DNA, the CDR3 is TGCGCCAGCAGCTTGGGAGTAGCGGACCAAGAGACCCAGTACTTC.

The rearrangement links TRBV10-3 to TRBJ2-7, with 9 bases lining up with TRBD2. V lost 3 bases, J lost 6 bases, and 6 bases stayed unmatched. The CDR3 is made up of 14 amino acids. Per the germline V gene, CDR1 is ENHRY and CDR2 is SYGVKD. Written as DNA, the CDR3 is TGTGCCATCAGTGATACAGCGGGAGGTCGCGAGCAGTACTTC. Translated, it gives CAISDTAGGREQYF.

V is TRBV7-6 and J is TRBJ2-3; 13 positions agree with TRBD2. V lost 1 base, J lost 5 bases, and 0 bases stayed unmatched. This CDR3 is built from 15 residues. Germline V lookup: CDR1 SGHVS, CDR2 FNYEAQ. CDR3 amino acids: CASSLGLAGGDTQYF. The CDR3 DNA follows: TGTGCCAGCAGCTTAGGACTAGCGGGAGGAGATACGCAGTATTTT.